A single sample gave rise to the 9 T cell receptor beta chains below, sequenced in a study of shared clonotypes between healthy human individuals (dated by TCRdb to 2020 to 2021). Receptor amplification or capture employed the immunoSEQ multiplex PCR assay. Imported from immuneACCESS, the table was reduced by TCRdb to in-frame sequences with V and J called. These copies leave out some clones; in studies compared against another copy, an unresolved V gene accounts for under half, and the cause of the remainder is not known. The sample data list roughly 2,300,000 clones, and around 90% of these were observed just once. Around 0.35% of the sample is taken by the ten largest. Sequenced: naive CD4+ T cells from PBMCs. The meaning of the sample's cell subset or site label: CD45RA+ positively selected. The receptors here all came from a man between 18 and 35 years old in good health. Some clones in this sample may be carry-over from other donors' samples.

The genes are TRBV6-1 and TRBJ2-7; D is possibly TRBD1 or TRBD2 (5 bases each). V gave up 2 bases and J gave up 3 bases, with 14 bases separating them. The CDR3 spans 15 residues. Germline V lookup: CDR1 MNHNS, CDR2 SASEGT. This CDR3 is CASSESQAGLYEQYF. CDR3 in DNA: TGTGCCAGCAGTGAATCACAGGCTGGACTCTACGAGCAGTACTTC.

Remarks on this clone: The same CDR3 also results from other DNA sequences found in this sample. The CDR3 is CASSYRTSSYEQYF. Written as DNA, the CDR3 is TGTGCCAGCAGCTACCGGACTAGCTCCTACGAGCAGTACTTC. V usage is TRBV6-5 and J usage is TRBJ2-7, with 7 bases identical to TRBD2. Trimming removed 6 bases from V and 0 bases from J; junction bases left unmatched: 5. The CDR3 runs to 14 residues. The germline CDR1 and CDR2 sequences are MNHEY and SVGAGI.

CDR3 sequence: CASSENRGRGGKLFF. Written as DNA, the CDR3 is TGTGCCAGCAGTGAGAACAGGGGGCGCGGAGGTAAACTGTTTTTT. The chain uses TRBV28 and TRBJ1-4; 9 bases fit TRBD1. Trimming removed 5 bases from V and 11 bases from J; junction bases left unmatched: 12. Per germline, CDR1 MDHEN and CDR2 SYDVKM. This CDR3 has 15 amino acids.

V gene TRBV12-5 combines with J gene TRBJ1-1; TRBD1 is a possible D gene (6 bases). This CDR3 contains 13 residues. The ends were cut back, 5 bases at V and 3 bases at J, with 10 bases in the middle. Germline CDR1 and CDR2: LGHNT and FRNRAP. CDR3 DNA: TGTGCTAGTGGTGCGGACAGACACACTGAAGCTTTCTTT. Translated, it gives CASGADRHTEAFF.

Comments on this clone: The sample carries other DNA sequences with the same CDR3. V usage is TRBV30 and J usage is TRBJ1-1; a weak D match, TRBD1 (6 bases). Germline V gene data show CDR1 as GTSNPN and CDR2 as SVGIG (reference sequence). V lost 3 bases to trimming and J lost 4 bases, with 9 bases between them. This CDR3 is 12 amino acids long. This CDR3 is CAWSRGGTEAFF. Here the CDR3 DNA reads TGTGCCTGGAGCAGGGGCGGCACTGAAGCTTTCTTT.

Only one count was recorded for this clone. The V and J genes are TRBV7-9 and TRBJ2-1; the match to TRBD1 covers 7 bases. CDR3 length: 15 residues. Germline V gives CDR1 SEHNR, CDR2 FQNEAQ (reference sequence). Trimming at V came to 4 bases and at J to 11 bases, leaving 14 bases not matched to a gene. CDR3 in DNA: TGTGCCAGCAGCTCGACAGGGTCGGACTCTACGCAGCAGTTCTTC. Amino acids: CASSSTGSDSTQQFF.

V and J are TRBV9 and TRBJ1-2; D gene ambiguous. The V end lost 3 bases, the J end lost 4 bases, and 13 bases lay between the germline ends. The CDR3 is 14 amino acids. The germline gives CDR1 SGDLS, CDR2 YYNGEE. The CDR3 here is CASSGRSIAYGYTF. The CDR3 nucleotides read TGTGCCAGCAGCGGACGGAGCATAGCCTATGGCTACACCTTC.

This clone was counted a single time. The identical CDR3 is also encoded by other nucleotide sequences in the sample. The chain links TRBV5-1 to TRBJ2-3; perhaps TRBD1 as D (5 bases). From germline, CDR1 is SGHRS and CDR2 YFSETQ. The V gene lost 4 bases and the J gene lost 4 bases, with 7 bases spanning the gap. The CDR3 consists of 12 residues. The CDR3 loop reads CASSLGADTQYF. In nucleotides, the CDR3 is TGCGCCAGCAGCCTAGGGGCAGATACGCAGTATTTT.

This clone came up once. The rearrangement joins TRBV28 to TRBJ1-2; D is unclear. CDR1 is MDHEN, CDR2 SYDVKM, per germline. The CDR3 is 13 amino acids. V shed 3 bases and J shed 5 bases, with 10 bases lying between them. DNA of the CDR3: TGTGCCAGCAGTTTTCAACCAGATTATGGCTACACCTTC. Translation gives CASSFQPDYGYTF.